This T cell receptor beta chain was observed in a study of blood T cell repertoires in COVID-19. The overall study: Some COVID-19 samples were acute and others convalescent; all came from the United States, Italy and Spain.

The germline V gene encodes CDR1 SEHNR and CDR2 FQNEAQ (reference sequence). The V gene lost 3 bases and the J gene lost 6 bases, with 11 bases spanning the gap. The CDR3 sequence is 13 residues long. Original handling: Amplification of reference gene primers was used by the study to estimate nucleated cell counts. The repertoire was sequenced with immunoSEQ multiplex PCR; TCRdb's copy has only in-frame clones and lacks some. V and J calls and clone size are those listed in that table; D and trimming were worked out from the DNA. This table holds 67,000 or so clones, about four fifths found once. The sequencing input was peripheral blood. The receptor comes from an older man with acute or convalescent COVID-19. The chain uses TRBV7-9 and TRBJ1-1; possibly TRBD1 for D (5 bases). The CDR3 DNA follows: TGTGCCAGCAGCTTGCAGGGTTCCGCTGAAGCTTTCTTT. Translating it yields CASSLQGSAEAFF.